This TCR beta chain was obtained from a study of identifying expanded T cells in peripheral blood. On this clone itself: Its matching antigen is unknown.

During the collection period, no donor immune events like infections were recorded. Here immunoSEQ multiplex PCR was the method, and the copy in TCRdb shows in-frame clones only, minus some. This repertoire shows 70,000 to 100,000 clones, around 90% found once; its top ten account for 15% to 20%. CDR1 is LGHNA, CDR2 YSLEER, per germline. V was clipped by 7 bases and J by 6 bases, with 26 bases between them. This CDR3 contains 17 residues. General study points: Clone count variance between roughly 2-week samples rose with total template count. Technical replicates showed about 1.1 changed clones; two weeks approximately 16; four weeks 19.

V is TRBV4-3 and J is TRBJ2-3; D assignment may be TRBD1 or TRBD2 (5 bases each). This TCR derives from a person aged 18 to 70 in good health. The sample taken for sequencing was blood. CDR3 in DNA: TGCGCCAGCAAACCGAAACACCAGGGACGGTTTACGGATACGCAGTATTTT. Translation gives CASKPKHQGRFTDTQYF.